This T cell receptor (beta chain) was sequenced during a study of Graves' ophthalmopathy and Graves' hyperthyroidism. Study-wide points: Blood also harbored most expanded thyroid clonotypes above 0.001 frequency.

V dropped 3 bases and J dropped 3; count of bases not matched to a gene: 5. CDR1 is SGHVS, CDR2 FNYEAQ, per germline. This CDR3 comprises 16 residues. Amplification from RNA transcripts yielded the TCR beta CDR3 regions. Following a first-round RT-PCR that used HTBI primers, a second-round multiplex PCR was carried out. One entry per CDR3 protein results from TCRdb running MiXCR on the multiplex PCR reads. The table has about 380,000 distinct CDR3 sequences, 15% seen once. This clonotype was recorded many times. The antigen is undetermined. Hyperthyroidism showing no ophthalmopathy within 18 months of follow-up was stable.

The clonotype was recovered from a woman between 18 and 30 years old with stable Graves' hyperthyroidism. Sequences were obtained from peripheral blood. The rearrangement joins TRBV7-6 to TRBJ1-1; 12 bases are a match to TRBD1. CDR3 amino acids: CASSFGTGGADTEAFF. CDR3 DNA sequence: TGTGCCAGCAGCTTCGGGACAGGGGGCGCAGACACTGAAGCTTTCTTT.